One and the same sample provided the 17 T cell receptor beta chains below, sequenced in a study of shared clonotypes between healthy human individuals. Naive CD8 populations comprised CD45RO-negative cells positively selected for CCR7, excluding terminally differentiated effector memory CD45RA+ cells. Sequenced by immunoSEQ multiplex PCR; TCRdb stores in-frame clones only, minus some. The sample comprises about 2 million clones, about 94% of which are singletons, and around 1.1% rests with the top ten. The sample was naive CD8+ T cells sorted from blood. The receptors shown here come from a young man in good health.

The chain joins TRBV7-6 to TRBJ2-3, with D perhaps matching TRBD1 (6 bases). V lost 1 base, J lost 0 bases, and 17 bases lay in between. The length of the CDR3 is 18 residues. CDR1 SGHVS and CDR2 FNYEAQ come from the germline V gene. CDR3 nucleotide sequence: TGTGCCAGCAGCTTAGGGACAGCAGAAATGATTAGCACAGATACGCAGTATTTT. Its translation: CASSLGTAEMISTDTQYF.

CDR3 DNA: TGTGCCAGCAGTGAGGGTAGGGGGGGTGGATATGGCTACACCTTC. Amino acid sequence: CASSEGRGGGYGYTF. The rearrangement uses TRBV6-1 and TRBJ1-2; perhaps TRBD1 as D (6 bases). V dropped 3 bases and J dropped 5 bases, with 16 bases sitting between them. Germline loops: CDR1 MNHNS, CDR2 SASEGT. The CDR3 covers 15 residues.

This chain links TRBV28 with TRBJ1-4; D remains ambiguous. Trimming took off 5 bases at V and 4 bases at J, with 11 bases between the two ends. This CDR3 is built from 14 residues. Germline CDR1 and CDR2: MDHEN and SYDVKM. The CDR3: CASSPWRGNEKLFF. CDR3 in DNA: TGTGCCAGCAGTCCCTGGCGGGGTAATGAAAAACTGTTTTTT.

With regard to this clone: Other nucleotide sequences in the sample specify the same CDR3. The V gene is TRBV4-1, the J gene TRBJ2-7; 8 bases are a match to TRBD1. Trimming at V came to 1 base and at J to 6 bases, leaving 5 bases not matched to a gene. Per the germline V gene, CDR1 is MGHRA and CDR2 is YSYEKL. CDR3 size: 14 residues. CDR3 in DNA: TGCGCCAGCAGCCAAGTTCAGGGGGCGGGCGAGCAGTACTTC. Its protein is CASSQVQGAGEQYF.

The rearrangement uses TRBV2 and TRBJ1-4, with unresolved D. Trimming took 0 bases from V and 8 from J, leaving 7 bases between them. CDR1 and CDR2 (germline): SNHLY, FYNNEI. The CDR3 is 13 amino acids. CDR3 nucleotide sequence: TGTGCCAGCAGTGAAGCGGGAACAGAAAAACTGTTTTTT. This encodes CASSEAGTEKLFF.

This rearrangement joins TRBV9 to TRBJ1-2; 8 nucleotides align to TRBD1. This CDR3 spans 13 amino acids. V shed 3 bases, J shed 8 bases, and the junction held 6 bases outside the gene matches. CDR1 SGDLS and CDR2 YYNGEE come from the germline V gene. CDR3 loop: CASSATQGGGYTF. CDR3 DNA: TGTGCCAGCAGCGCTACACAGGGGGGAGGCTACACCTTC.

The chain carries TRBV6-6 and TRBJ1-4; TRBD1 matches 7 bases. The germline CDR1 and CDR2 sequences are MNHNY and SVGAGI (reference sequence). CDR3 length equals 14 residues. With 5 bases clipped from V and 6 bases from J, the junction kept 6 bases outside the gene matches. The CDR3 loop reads CASSKTGWDEKLFF. In DNA, the CDR3 is TGTGCCAGCAGTAAGACAGGGTGGGATGAAAAACTGTTTTTT.

The V gene is TRBV11-2, the J gene TRBJ2-1; D might be TRBD2 (6 bases). V lost 5 bases to trimming and J lost 9 bases, with 17 bases between them. There are 14 residues in the CDR3. The germline gives CDR1 SGHAT, CDR2 FQNNGV. The chain's CDR3 is CASSVWGELGEQFF. CDR3 coding DNA: TGTGCCAGCAGCGTATGGGGGGAATTGGGTGAGCAGTTCTTC. Full variable domain (rest looked up from reference TRBV11-2 and TRBJ2-1): EAGVAQSPRYKIIEKRQSVAFWCNPISGHATLYWYQQILGQGPKLLIQFQNNGVVDDSQLPKDRFSAERLKGVDSTLKIQPAKLEDSAVYLCASSVWGELGEQFFGPGTRLTVL.

This chain joins TRBV27 and TRBJ2-7; no firm D call. Between the trimmed V and J ends, which lost 5 bases and 3 bases, there was a span of 17 bases. The CDR3 contains 15 residues. Germline V gene lookup returns CDR1 MNHEY and CDR2 SMNVEV (reference sequence). The CDR3 region is CASSRLTDGVYEQYF. CDR3 coding DNA: TGTGCCAGCAGTCGTTTAACAGATGGCGTCTACGAGCAGTACTTC.

The rearrangement links TRBV14 to TRBJ2-7, with D unclear. CDR3 length: 13 residues. Germline CDR1 is SGHDN and CDR2 is FVKESK. Trimming pared 0 bases from V and 5 bases from J, leaving 8 bases between. The CDR3 reads CASSQERGDEQYF. CDR3 DNA: TGTGCCAGCAGCCAAGAACGCGGCGACGAGCAGTACTTC.

The J gene is TRBJ2-3, the V gene TRBV2, with no clear D. V lost 1 base to trimming and J lost 3 bases, with 17 bases between them. The CDR3 covers 17 residues. Germline CDR1 and CDR2: SNHLY and FYNNEI. The CDR3 nucleotides are TGTGCCAGCAGTGAAGACTTGGGGTTCGATGGAACAGATACGCAGTATTTT. Encoded protein: CASSEDLGFDGTDTQYF.

The chain couples TRBV29-1 to TRBJ2-1; 7 nucleotides line up with TRBD2. Germline V gives CDR1 SQVTM, CDR2 ANQGSEA. V trimming: 4 bases; J trimming: 4 bases; junction bases outside the gene matches: 4. This CDR3 is built from 13 residues. The CDR3 loop is CSVGQGGYNEQFF. The CDR3 DNA sequence: TGCAGCGTTGGGCAGGGAGGGTACAATGAGCAGTTCTTC.

V and J are TRBV12-5 and TRBJ2-7; TRBD2 matches at 9 bases. V gave up 3 bases and J gave up 5 bases; unmatched junction bases: 8. Germline values: CDR1 LGHNT, CDR2 FRNRAP. This CDR3 contains 15 residues. CDR3 sequence: CASGFTIAGVNEQYF. The CDR3 DNA follows: TGTGCTAGTGGTTTCACGATAGCGGGAGTTAACGAGCAGTACTTC.

J is TRBJ1-1 and V is TRBV28; 7 bases map to TRBD1. The CDR3 consists of 14 residues. The trim removed 5 bases at V and 4 bases at J, leaving 7 bases unmatched. Germline CDR1 is MDHEN and CDR2 is SYDVKM. The CDR3 region has the DNA TGTGCCAGCAGTACATCCGCAGGGGGCACTGAAGCTTTCTTT. As protein: CASSTSAGGTEAFF.

This clone was recorded only once. The chain is built from TRBV2 and TRBJ2-2, with D unclear. From germline, CDR1 is SNHLY and CDR2 FYNNEI. CDR3 length: 13 residues. The V end lost 8 bases, the J end lost 4 bases, and 11 bases lay between the germline ends. The CDR3 region has the DNA TGTGCCAGCTGGACCAAGTTCACCGGGGAGCTGTTTTTT. Protein: CASWTKFTGELFF.

The chain is built from TRBV4-1 and TRBJ2-7; D unresolved. The CDR3 consists of 15 residues. Germline V lookup: CDR1 MGHRA, CDR2 YSYEKL. Trimming shortened V by 0 bases and J by 0 bases, and 9 bases separated the two germline ends. The CDR3 coding sequence is TGCGCCAGCAGCCAAGAGTCGGCTTCCTCCTACGAGCAGTACTTC. Encoded protein: CASSQESASSYEQYF.

J is TRBJ1-6 and V is TRBV23-1; no clear D gene. TRBV23-1 is flagged as an ORF with uncertain function. CDR3 length: 16 amino acids. V lost 0 bases to trimming and J lost 8 bases, with 14 bases between them. CDR3 residues: CASSQSDPKVDSPLHF. The CDR3 bases are TGCGCCAGCAGTCAATCTGACCCTAAAGTTGATTCACCCCTCCACTTT.